Each of the 23 T cell receptor beta chains below was sequenced from the same sample in a study of identical twins. TCRdb redid the calling of the 5' RACE reads with MiXCR, one entry per CDR3 protein. Here the sample spans around 690,000 distinct CDR3 sequences, less than 25% being singletons. The same sample was also used in a study of T cells expressing NK-cell markers.

Sequences were obtained from PBMCs. The receptors here all came from a woman aged 18-29 years in good health.

V and J are TRBV28 and TRBJ2-5, with D perhaps TRBD1 (6 bases). V lost 7 bases and J lost 5, with 20 bases in between. This CDR3 region has 15 residues. The germline V gene encodes CDR1 MDHEN and CDR2 SYDVKM. The CDR3 spells CASTIHRASRETQYF. The CDR3 nucleotides read TGTGCCAGCACTATTCACAGGGCATCTCGGGAGACCCAGTACTTC.

This clonotype was counted a few times. The CDR3 here is CASRQAGELFF. The CDR3 region has the DNA TGTGCCAGCCGTCAAGCCGGGGAGCTGTTTTTT. The V call is TRBV12-3 or TRBV12-4, the J call TRBJ2-2; no firm D call. The germline V and J ends were trimmed by 8 bases and 6 bases, with 7 bases remaining between them. The CDR3 has 11 amino acids.

This clonotype turned up a few times. This chain joins TRBV30 and TRBJ2-7; D not resolved. Germline assignment: CDR1 GTSNPN and CDR2 SVGIG (reference sequence). Trimming stripped 5 bases from V and 5 bases from J, with 10 bases between. The CDR3 is 11 amino acids. For the CDR3, the DNA is TGTGCCTGGGGGATTCTGGACGAGCAGTACTTC. The encoded protein is CAWGILDEQYF.

The chain joins TRBV15 to TRBJ1-1; perhaps TRBD1 as D (5 bases). This CDR3 is 16 amino acids long. Germline CDR1 reads LNHNV; CDR2 reads YYDKDF (reference sequence). Trimming left V 0 bases short and J 5 bases short, with 16 bases between. CDR3 nucleotide sequence: TGTGCCACCAGCAGAGATCCGCGGGGGTTTACGACTGAAGCTTTCTTT. It yields the protein CATSRDPRGFTTEAFF.

V and J are TRBV20-1 and TRBJ2-3; 13 nucleotides line up with TRBD2. From germline, CDR1 is DFQATT and CDR2 SNEGSKA (reference sequence). The CDR3 length is 16 residues. V gave up 1 base and J gave up 5 bases; unmatched junction bases: 6. The CDR3 is CSARVWTSGRKDTQYF. CDR3 bases: TGCAGTGCTAGAGTTTGGACTAGCGGGAGAAAAGATACGCAGTATTTT.

The chain has TRBV5-6 and TRBJ2-4, with 7 bases identical to TRBD1. The CDR3 is 14 residues long. V trimming: 6 bases; J trimming: 6 bases; junction bases outside the gene matches: 9. From germline, CDR1 is SGHDT and CDR2 YYEEEE. CDR3 residues: CASNRDSGRNIQYF. The DNA for the CDR3 is TGTGCCAGCAACCGGGACAGCGGCCGAAACATTCAGTACTTC.

The sample holds many counts of this clonotype. The chain carries TRBV6-5 and TRBJ2-1; D is possibly TRBD1 or TRBD2 (5 bases each). CDR1 and CDR2 (germline): MNHEY, SVGAGI. The ends were cut back, 2 bases at V and 9 bases at J, with 11 bases in the middle. The CDR3 covers 13 residues. The CDR3 loop is CASSYGGAGEQFF. CDR3 DNA sequence: TGTGCCAGCAGTTACGGTGGGGCGGGTGAGCAGTTCTTC.

The V gene is TRBV29-1, the J gene TRBJ2-5; D uncertain. Germline V gene sequence: CDR1 SQVTM, CDR2 ANQGSEA. This CDR3 is 15 amino acids long. The CDR3 sequence is CSVFTLDRAKETQYF. The CDR3 DNA reads TGCAGTGTATTTACCTTGGACCGGGCAAAAGAGACCCAGTACTTC.

The DNA of the CDR3 is TGCGCCAGCAGCGGTACTAGCGGAATCTACAATGAGCAGTTCTTC. Its protein product is CASSGTSGIYNEQFF. This sequence joins TRBV10-2 and TRBJ2-1, with 8 bases that match TRBD2. Unmatched junction bases numbered 7, after V lost 6 bases and J lost 3 bases. This CDR3 region has 15 residues. CDR1 is WSHSY and CDR2 is SAAADI in the germline V gene.

V and J are TRBV7-2 and TRBJ2-3, with 13 bases lining up with TRBD2. The CDR3 extends over 16 amino acids. Germline V CDR1 and CDR2: SGHTA, FQGNSA. V trimming: 4 bases; J trimming: 1 base; junction bases outside the gene matches: 2. CDR3 DNA sequence: TGTGCCAGCAGCTGGACTAGCGGGAGCGGCACAGATACGCAGTATTTT. Translating it yields CASSWTSGSGTDTQYF.

The rearrangement joins TRBV5-1 to TRBJ2-1; no clear D gene. The CDR3 consists of 13 residues. Trimming left V 7 bases short and J 9 bases short, with 17 bases between. The germline V gene has CDR1 SGHRS and CDR2 YFSETQ. This CDR3 reads CASRYPSRGEQFF. In DNA form, the CDR3 reads TGCGCCAGCCGTTACCCCTCTAGAGGTGAGCAGTTCTTC.

The chain combines TRBV5-1 with TRBJ1-1; D not resolved. V lost 4 bases, J lost 2 bases, and 15 bases lay in between. Looked up from germline, CDR1 is SGHRS and CDR2 is YFSETQ. The CDR3 is made up of 15 amino acids. This chain's CDR3 is CASSRTDGLNTEAFF. CDR3 sequence (DNA): TGCGCCAGCAGCCGAACGGACGGCCTTAACACTGAAGCTTTCTTT. The whole variable domain, filled in from reference TRBV5-1 and TRBJ1-1, reads KAGVTQTPRYLIKTRGQQVTLSCSPISGHRSVSWYQQTPGQGLQFLFEYFSETQRNKGNFPGRFSGRQFSNSRSEMNVSTLELGDSALYLCASSRTDGLNTEAFFGQGTRLTVV.

This clonotype was detected only a few times. The V gene is TRBV6-1, the J gene TRBJ1-6; no definite D call. This CDR3 region has 13 residues. V was clipped by 10 bases and J by 6 bases, with 13 bases between them. Germline CDR1 and CDR2: MNHNS and SASEGT. This CDR3 reads CATSGQPNSPLHF. DNA for the CDR3: TGTGCCACTTCCGGGCAGCCTAATTCACCCCTCCACTTT.

J is TRBJ2-3 and V is TRBV11-2; 12 nucleotides align to TRBD2. The ends lost 3 bases at V and 6 bases at J; junction bases unmatched: 19. There are 20 residues in the CDR3. Per germline, CDR1 SGHAT and CDR2 FQNNGV. The CDR3 here is CASSFRFETSGSRDGDTQYF. DNA of the CDR3: TGTGCCAGCAGCTTCCGCTTCGAGACTAGCGGGAGTCGGGACGGGGATACGCAGTATTTT.

A few counts support this clonotype. V is TRBV12-3 or TRBV12-4 and J is TRBJ1-6; a possible D gene is TRBD1 (5 bases). There are 14 residues in the CDR3. V lost 4 bases and J lost 7, with 11 bases in between. CDR3 DNA: TGTGCCAGCAGTTCGGAGACAGCGAATTCACCCCTCCACTTT. Its protein is CASSSETANSPLHF.

This clonotype has only a few counts. This sequence joins TRBV5-6 and TRBJ2-7; perhaps TRBD1 as D (6 bases). V was clipped by 0 bases and J by 0 bases, with 10 bases between them. This CDR3 is built from 15 residues. Germline assignment: CDR1 SGHDT and CDR2 YYEEEE. The CDR3 coding sequence is TGTGCCAGCAGCTTGGAACTGGACAGCTCCTACGAGCAGTACTTC. The encoded protein is CASSLELDSSYEQYF.

J is TRBJ1-4 and V is TRBV7-9; D possibly corresponds to TRBD1 (5 bases). The CDR3 runs 16 residues. Trimming shortened V by 7 bases and J by 0 bases, and 15 bases separated the two germline ends. CDR1 is SEHNR, CDR2 FQNEAQ, per germline (reference sequence). The CDR3 is CASTTGAAATNEKLFF. CDR3 in DNA: TGTGCCAGCACTACCGGGGCAGCTGCAACTAATGAAAAACTGTTTTTT.

The rearrangement links TRBV5-1 to TRBJ2-1, with 9 bases identical to TRBD2. This CDR3 has 16 amino acids. Looked up from germline, CDR1 is SGHRS and CDR2 is YFSETQ. Unmatched junction bases numbered 9, after V lost 5 bases and J lost 3 bases. DNA for the CDR3: TGCGCCAGCAGGGGTGGGCTAGCGGGGAACTACAATGAGCAGTTCTTC. Translating gives CASRGGLAGNYNEQFF.

Many counts were recorded for this clonotype. The J gene is TRBJ2-7, the V gene TRBV12-3 or TRBV12-4; TRBD1 agrees at 8 bases. The CDR3 is 14 residues long. The V segment lost 3 bases and the J segment 5 bases; nucleotides outside the gene matches: 6. The CDR3 is CASSFQDRDDEQYF. The CDR3 region has the DNA TGTGCCAGCAGTTTTCAGGACAGGGACGACGAGCAGTACTTC.

This clonotype was counted ten times or more. The chain couples TRBV6-1 to TRBJ2-1; D is possibly TRBD2 (6 bases). The CDR3 has 16 amino acids. V lost 3 bases and J 2 bases, leaving 14 bases between the germline ends. CDR1 and CDR2 (germline): MNHNS, SASEGT. Written as DNA, the CDR3 is TGTGCCAGCAGTGACCCCGGGAGACCCCCCTACAATGAGCAGTTCTTC. Translation gives CASSDPGRPPYNEQFF.

This clonotype has a handful of counts. This chain links TRBV12-3 or TRBV12-4 with TRBJ2-1, with 10 nucleotides matching TRBD2. This CDR3 is built from 15 residues. V lost 7 bases, J lost 9 bases, and 12 bases stayed unmatched. The chain's CDR3 is CASTPSAGGPGEQFF. The CDR3 DNA reads as TGTGCCAGCACCCCCTCAGCGGGAGGGCCGGGTGAGCAGTTCTTC.

The V and J genes are TRBV12-5 and TRBJ2-1; no firm D call. Germline V gene sequence: CDR1 LGHNT, CDR2 FRNRAP. V dropped 1 base and J dropped 2 bases, with 12 bases sitting between them. The CDR3 covers 16 residues. The CDR3 DNA is TGTGCTAGTGGTTTGGGGCTAAAGCTAACCTACAATGAGCAGTTCTTC. Residues: CASGLGLKLTYNEQFF.

This clonotype has a single count. The chain is built from TRBV29-1 and TRBJ2-7, with 9 bases aligning to TRBD1. CDR1 and CDR2 (germline): SQVTM, ANQGSEA. The CDR3 loop spans 12 amino acids. V lost 5 bases, J lost 5 bases, and 4 bases stayed unmatched. The CDR3 bases are TGCAGCGTTCTACAGGGGGCAGACGAGCAGTACTTC. Translated, it gives CSVLQGADEQYF.